These 2 T cell receptor beta chains were sequenced from one sample in a study of lymphopenia after photon versus proton radiotherapy. The assay was immunoSEQ multiplex PCR, and TCRdb's table has in-frame clones only and misses some. The top ten hold 0.81% of the sample, which has tens of thousands of clones, roughly 90% seen once. Sequenced here: peripheral blood, sampled from a patient treated with photon-based radiotherapy. The receptors originated from a woman between 45 and 65 years old with cholangiocarcinoma.

The chain recombines TRBV9 with TRBJ2-3; D call uncertain. V was pared by 2 bases and J by 3 bases, with 13 bases between. CDR3 length equals 15 residues. Germline V gives CDR1 SGDLS, CDR2 YYNGEE. CDR3 sequence (DNA): TGTGCCAGCAGCGTCATCCCCGCCAAGACAGATACGCAGTATTTT. This codes for CASSVIPAKTDTQYF.

This clone turned up a few times. The chain joins TRBV5-4 to TRBJ1-2, with a possible D match to TRBD1 (6 bases). The CDR3 has 16 residues. The germline CDR1 and CDR2 sequences are SGHNT and YYREEE (reference sequence). V gave up 0 bases and J gave up 2 bases, with 14 bases separating them. CDR3 in amino acids: CASSLAPGVSNYGYTF. For the CDR3, the DNA is TGTGCCAGCAGCTTGGCTCCAGGGGTGTCCAACTATGGCTACACCTTC. Full variable domain (rest looked up from reference TRBV5-4 and TRBJ1-2): ETGVTQSPTHLIKTRGQQVTLRCSSQSGHNTVSWYQQALGQGPQFIFQYYREEENGRGNFPPRFSGLQFPNYSSELNVNALELDDSALYLCASSLAPGVSNYGYTFGSGTRLTVV.